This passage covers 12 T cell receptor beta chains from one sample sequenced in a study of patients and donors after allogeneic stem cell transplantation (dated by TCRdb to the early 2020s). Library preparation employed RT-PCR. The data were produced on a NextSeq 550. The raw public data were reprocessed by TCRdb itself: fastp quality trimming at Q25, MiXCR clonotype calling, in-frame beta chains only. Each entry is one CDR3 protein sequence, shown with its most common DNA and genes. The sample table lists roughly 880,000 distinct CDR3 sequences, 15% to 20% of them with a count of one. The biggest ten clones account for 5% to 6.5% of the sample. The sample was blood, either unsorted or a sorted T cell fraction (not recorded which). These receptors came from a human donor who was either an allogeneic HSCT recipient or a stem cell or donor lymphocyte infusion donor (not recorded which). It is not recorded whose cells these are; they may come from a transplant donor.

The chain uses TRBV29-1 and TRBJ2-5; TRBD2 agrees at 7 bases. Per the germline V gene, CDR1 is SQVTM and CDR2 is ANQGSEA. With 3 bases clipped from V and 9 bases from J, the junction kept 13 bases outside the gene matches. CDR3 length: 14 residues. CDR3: CSVDGRGNPPSQYF. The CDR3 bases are TGCAGCGTTGATGGGCGGGGGAACCCCCCGTCCCAGTACTTC.

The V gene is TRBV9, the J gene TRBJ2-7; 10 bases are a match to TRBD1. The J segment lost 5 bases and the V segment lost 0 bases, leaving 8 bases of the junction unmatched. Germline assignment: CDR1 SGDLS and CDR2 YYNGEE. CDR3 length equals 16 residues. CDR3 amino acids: CASSVGHSGTGDEQYF. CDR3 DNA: TGTGCCAGCAGCGTAGGGCACTCGGGGACAGGGGACGAGCAGTACTTC.

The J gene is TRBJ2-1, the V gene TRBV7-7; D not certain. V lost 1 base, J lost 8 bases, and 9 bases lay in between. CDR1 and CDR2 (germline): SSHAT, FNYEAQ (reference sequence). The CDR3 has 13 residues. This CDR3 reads CASSLDGIHEQFF. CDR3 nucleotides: TGTGCCAGCAGCTTAGATGGGATCCATGAGCAGTTCTTC.

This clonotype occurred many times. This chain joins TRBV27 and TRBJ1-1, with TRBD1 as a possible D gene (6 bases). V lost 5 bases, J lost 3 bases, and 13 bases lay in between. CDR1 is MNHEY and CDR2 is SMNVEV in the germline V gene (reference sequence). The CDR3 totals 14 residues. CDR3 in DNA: TGTGCCAGCAGTCCCAGGGGCCCTTACACTGAAGCTTTCTTT. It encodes CASSPRGPYTEAFF.

The CDR3 coding sequence is TGTGCCATCCTGGGGGGCGATCCCACCGGGGAGCTGTTTTTT. It specifies CAILGGDPTGELFF. The chain carries TRBV10-3 and TRBJ2-2, with D perhaps being TRBD1 or TRBD2 (6 bases each). This CDR3 contains 14 residues. Germline V gene lookup returns CDR1 ENHRY and CDR2 SYGVKD. V lost 8 bases, J lost 4 bases, and 14 bases lay in between.

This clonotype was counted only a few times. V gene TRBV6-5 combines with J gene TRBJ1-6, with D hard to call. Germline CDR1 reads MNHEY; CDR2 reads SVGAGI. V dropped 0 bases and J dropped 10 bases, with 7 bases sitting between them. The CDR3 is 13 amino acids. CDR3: CASSYSGLSPLHF. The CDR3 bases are TGTGCCAGCAGTTACTCCGGGTTGTCACCCCTCCACTTT.

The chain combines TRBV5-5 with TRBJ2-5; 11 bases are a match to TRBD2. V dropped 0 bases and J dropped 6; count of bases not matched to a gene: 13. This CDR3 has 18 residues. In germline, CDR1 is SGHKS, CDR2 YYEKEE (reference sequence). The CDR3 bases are TGTGCCAGCAGCTTGGCTGTTAGCGGGGGGGTAATTCCCAAGACCCAGTACTTC. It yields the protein CASSLAVSGGVIPKTQYF.

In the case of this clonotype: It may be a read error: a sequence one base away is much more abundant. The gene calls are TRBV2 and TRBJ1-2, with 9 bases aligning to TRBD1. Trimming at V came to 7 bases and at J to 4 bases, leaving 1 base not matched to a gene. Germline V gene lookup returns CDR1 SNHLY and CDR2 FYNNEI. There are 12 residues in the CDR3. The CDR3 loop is CASMTGGYGYTF. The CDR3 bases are TGTGCCAGCATGACAGGGGGCTATGGCTACACCTTC. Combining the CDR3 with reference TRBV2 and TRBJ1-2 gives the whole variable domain EPEVTQTPSHQVTQMGQEVILRCVPISNHLYFYWYRQILGQKVEFLVSFYNNEISEKSEIFDDQFSVERPDGSNFTLKIRSTKLEDSAMYFCASMTGGYGYTFGSGTRLTVV.

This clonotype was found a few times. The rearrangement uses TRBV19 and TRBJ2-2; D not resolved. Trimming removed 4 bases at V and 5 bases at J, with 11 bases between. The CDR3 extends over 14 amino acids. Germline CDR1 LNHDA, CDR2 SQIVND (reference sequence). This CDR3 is CASSTTGRTGELFF. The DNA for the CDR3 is TGTGCCAGTAGTACAACTGGGCGTACCGGGGAGCTGTTTTTT.

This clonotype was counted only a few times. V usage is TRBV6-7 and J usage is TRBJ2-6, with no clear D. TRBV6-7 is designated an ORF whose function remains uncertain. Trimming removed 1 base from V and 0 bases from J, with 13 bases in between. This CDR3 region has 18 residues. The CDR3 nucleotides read TGTGCCAGCAGTTACTGTGGCTTACCTACCTCTGGGGCCAACGTCCTGACTTTC. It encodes CASSYCGLPTSGANVLTF.

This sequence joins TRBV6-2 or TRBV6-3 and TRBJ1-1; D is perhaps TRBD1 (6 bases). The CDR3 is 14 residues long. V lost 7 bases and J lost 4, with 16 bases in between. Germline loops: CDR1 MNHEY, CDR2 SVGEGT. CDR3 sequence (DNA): TGTGCCAGCAACTTCGACAGGTACGGCACTGAAGCTTTCTTT. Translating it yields CASNFDRYGTEAFF.

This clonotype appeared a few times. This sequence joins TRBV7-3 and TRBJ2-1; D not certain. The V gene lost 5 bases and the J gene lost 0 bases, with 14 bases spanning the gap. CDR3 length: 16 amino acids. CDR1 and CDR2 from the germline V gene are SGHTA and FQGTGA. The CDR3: CASSLFSRNSYNEQFF. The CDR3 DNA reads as TGTGCCAGCAGCCTATTTTCGCGGAACTCCTACAATGAGCAGTTCTTC.